Sequencing of this TCR beta chain was carried out in a study of CD8+CD57+ T cells in acquired aplastic anemia. Study context: The average read count for CD4+ cells in healthy donors was some 9.9 million.

Findings and caveats of the study: A significant difference in CD8+ Simpson's diversity between patients and controls was not found.

Worth noting for this clonotype: Its antigen remains unknown. The junction differs from germline at one of its ends, possibly a read error.

Profiling that covered TCR beta VDJ and CDR3 relied on genomic DNA as its template. TCRdb recomputed calls from the reads with MiXCR, one row per CDR3 protein. The data hold roughly 420,000 distinct CDR3 sequences, with approximately 70% observed a single time. Germline CDR1 is LNHNV and CDR2 is YYDKDF (reference sequence). The CDR3 totals 15 residues. The V call is TRBV15, the J call TRBJ2-3; D is possibly TRBD1 or TRBD2 (5 bases each). Sequenced material: sorted CD4+, CD8+, or CD8+CD57+ T cells (not recorded which) from PBMCs. This sequence originates from a human donor in good health, serving as a control. The CDR3 loop reads CATSRERTPIVTKCF. The CDR3 DNA reads as TGTGCCACCAGTAGGGAGAGGACACCCATAGTTACGAAGTGTTTT.